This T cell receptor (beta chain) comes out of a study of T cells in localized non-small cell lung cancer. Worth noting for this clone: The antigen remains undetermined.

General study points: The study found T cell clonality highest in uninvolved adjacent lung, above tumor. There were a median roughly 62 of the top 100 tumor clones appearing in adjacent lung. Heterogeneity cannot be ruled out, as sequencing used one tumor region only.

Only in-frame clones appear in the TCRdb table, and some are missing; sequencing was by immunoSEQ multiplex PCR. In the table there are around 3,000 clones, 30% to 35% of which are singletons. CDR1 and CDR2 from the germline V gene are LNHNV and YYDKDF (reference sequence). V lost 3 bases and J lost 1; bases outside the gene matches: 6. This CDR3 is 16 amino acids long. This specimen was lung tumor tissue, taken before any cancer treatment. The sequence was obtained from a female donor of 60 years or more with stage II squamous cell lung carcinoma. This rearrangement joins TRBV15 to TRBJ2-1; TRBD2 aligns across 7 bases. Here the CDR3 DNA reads TGTGCCACCAGCAGCGGCAACGGGGGGTCCTACAATGAGCAGTTCTTC. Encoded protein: CATSSGNGGSYNEQFF.